This is a list of T cell receptor beta chains from one sample in a study of identical twins. TCRdb independently ran MiXCR on the 5' RACE reads; one entry per CDR3 protein. Of approximately 590,000 distinct CDR3 sequences in the sample, 9.6% were seen once. The same sample was also used in a study of yellow fever vaccine responses in identical twins.

Sequences were obtained from PBMCs. The source is a woman between 18 and 30 years old in good health. Both conserved end residues are part of each CDR3. Fields, in order: CDR3 length, clone size, D gene, J gene, V gene, CDR3 protein, CDR3 DNA. D genes are given only for firm matches. Size values are once, few and many counts, or a class for expanded clones, and some rows have none.

16 | - | TRBD1 | TRBJ2-1 | TRBV6-5 | CASSSQGQGDGGEQFF | TGTGCCAGCAGTTCCCAGGGACAGGGGGACGGTGGTGAGCAGTTCTTC
14 | few | - | TRBJ2-3 | TRBV14 | CASSQVLDPYTQYF | TGTGCCAGCAGCCAAGTTCTAGATCCCTATACGCAGTATTTT
13 | many | - | TRBJ2-1 | TRBV9 | CASSVGGFDEQFF | TGTGCCAGCAGCGTTGGCGGGTTCGATGAGCAGTTCTTC
12 | few | - | TRBJ2-2 | TRBV20-1 | CSAIRSSGELFF | TGCAGTGCAATTCGGTCAAGCGGGGAGCTGTTTTTT
12 | few | - | TRBJ1-2 | TRBV4-2 | CASSRRSGGYTF | TGTGCCAGCAGCCGCCGTTCTGGGGGCTACACCTTC
13 | many | TRBD1 | TRBJ1-2 | TRBV7-2 | CASKGQGAGGYTF | TGTGCCAGCAAGGGACAGGGGGCAGGAGGCTACACCTTC
16 | few | TRBD2 | TRBJ2-3 | TRBV5-4 | CASSLGSGSGYTTQYF | TGTGCCAGCAGCTTAGGTAGCGGGAGTGGCTATACTACGCAGTATTTT
14 | few | TRBD2 | TRBJ2-7 | TRBV12-3/TRBV12-4 | CASRGSGGSYEQYF | TGTGCCAGCAGGGGTAGCGGGGGCTCCTACGAGCAGTACTTC
13 | many | - | TRBJ2-2 | TRBV6-1 | CASRGRDTGELFF | TGTGCCAGCAGGGGACGGGACACCGGGGAGCTGTTTTTT
14 | - | TRBD2 | TRBJ2-7 | TRBV28 | CAISPTSGRYEQYF | TGTGCCATTTCTCCAACTAGCGGGAGGTACGAGCAGTACTTC
14 | many | - | TRBJ2-3 | TRBV20-1 | CSARDRTSRDTQYF | TGCAGTGCTAGAGATCGCACTAGCAGAGATACGCAGTATTTT
13 | many | - | TRBJ2-1 | TRBV4-3 | CASSQDWSVEQFF | TGCGCCAGCAGCCAAGATTGGAGTGTTGAGCAGTTCTTC
15 | many | TRBD2 | TRBJ2-7 | TRBV4-3 | CASSPWVAGPYEQYF | TGCGCCAGCAGCCCCTGGGTAGCGGGGCCCTACGAGCAGTACTTC
14 | many | - | TRBJ2-3 | TRBV11-2 | CASRLGTYTDTQYF | TGTGCCAGCAGGTTGGGGACGTACACAGATACGCAGTATTTT
15 | - | TRBD1 | TRBJ2-5 | TRBV20-1 | CSARQGASGQETQYF | TGCAGTGCTCGACAGGGGGCATCCGGCCAAGAGACCCAGTACTTC
15 | - | TRBD1 | TRBJ2-4 | TRBV30 | CAWTTGGGGKNIQYF | TGTGCCTGGACCACAGGGGGCGGAGGCAAAAACATTCAGTACTTC
14 | few | TRBD1 | TRBJ2-1 | TRBV2 | CASVSTGADNEQFF | TGTGCCAGCGTAAGCACAGGGGCGGATAATGAGCAGTTCTTC
14 | few | TRBD1 | TRBJ2-7 | TRBV7-2 | CASSFRQGVYEQYF | TGTGCCAGCAGCTTTAGACAGGGCGTCTACGAGCAGTACTTC
15 | once | - | TRBJ2-7 | TRBV7-7 | CASSLGIGASYEQYF | TGTGCTAGCAGCTTAGGAATAGGGGCCTCCTACGAGCAGTACTTC
16 | few | - | TRBJ2-1 | TRBV24-1 | CATSDLGGRENNEQFF | TGTGCCACCAGTGATTTAGGGGGAAGGGAAAACAATGAGCAGTTCTTC
17 | few | TRBD2 | TRBJ2-7 | TRBV7-9 | CASSSPRGSGRVDEQYF | TGTGCCAGCAGCTCACCCCGGGGTAGCGGGAGGGTTGACGAGCAGTACTTC
14 | many | - | TRBJ2-3 | TRBV12-3/TRBV12-4 | CASSASYRPPTQYF | TGTGCCAGCAGTGCATCCTACAGACCCCCTACGCAGTATTTT
14 | - | - | TRBJ1-5 | TRBV6-1 | CASSVAPGNQPQHF | TGTGCCAGCAGTGTCGCTCCAGGGAATCAGCCCCAGCATTTT
16 | few | - | TRBJ2-1 | TRBV7-9 | CASSSRLGEIPNEQFF | TGTGCCAGCAGCTCACGATTGGGGGAAATCCCGAATGAGCAGTTCTTC
16 | few | TRBD2 | TRBJ2-3 | TRBV7-2 | CASSPGGAGGADTQYF | TGTGCCAGCAGCCCAGGAGGGGCGGGAGGGGCAGATACGCAGTATTTT
17 | - | - | TRBJ2-2 | TRBV9 | CASSVASEDSNTGELFF | TGTGCCAGCAGCGTAGCGTCCGAGGACTCCAACACCGGGGAGCTGTTTTTT
14 | - | - | TRBJ2-3 | TRBV7-6 | CASSSIRGTDTQYF | TGTGCCAGCAGCTCGATCAGGGGCACAGATACGCAGTATTTT
14 | - | - | TRBJ2-5 | TRBV29-1 | CSVGIAAPVETQYF | TGCAGCGTTGGGATAGCGGCCCCTGTGGAGACCCAGTACTTC
12 | few | - | TRBJ2-2 | TRBV7-9 | CASSPSYGELFF | TGTGCCAGCAGCCCGTCATACGGGGAGCTGTTTTTT
15 | - | TRBD2 | TRBJ2-3 | TRBV19 | CASSIVEGGTDTQYF | TGTGCCAGTAGTATTGTCGAGGGAGGGACAGATACGCAGTATTTT
14 | many | TRBD2 | TRBJ2-3 | TRBV6-4 | CASSESSGADTQYF | TGTGCCAGCAGTGAGTCTAGCGGGGCAGATACGCAGTATTTT
14 | - | - | TRBJ2-1 | TRBV28 | CASTSSRGYNEQFF | TGTGCCAGCACCTCCAGCAGGGGATACAATGAGCAGTTCTTC
11 | - | - | TRBJ1-1 | TRBV25-1 | CASSEFTEAFF | TGTGCCAGCAGTGAATTCACTGAAGCTTTCTTT
15 | - | TRBD2 | TRBJ2-2 | TRBV19 | CASRTSGRFGGELFF | TGTGCCAGTAGGACTAGCGGGAGATTTGGCGGGGAGCTGTTTTTT
19 | few | - | TRBJ2-3 | TRBV11-1 | CASSRGGQGWRSVVDTQYF | TGTGCCAGCAGCAGGGGGGGGCAGGGATGGCGGTCCGTCGTAGATACGCAGTATTTT
15 | - | - | TRBJ2-3 | TRBV7-6 | CASSLAGGTTDTQYF | TGTGCCAGCAGCTTAGCAGGCGGAACAACAGATACGCAGTATTTT
16 | many | TRBD2 | TRBJ2-1 | TRBV20-1 | CSAISHRAGEDNEQFF | TGCAGTGCGATTTCTCACCGGGCGGGAGAAGACAATGAGCAGTTCTTC
17 | many | - | TRBJ2-1 | TRBV20-1 | CSARPSWGGGWSNEQFF | TGCAGTGCGCGCCCCTCCTGGGGCGGAGGATGGTCCAATGAGCAGTTCTTC
15 | few | TRBD1 | TRBJ2-7 | TRBV29-1 | CSVDLSDRGKYEQYF | TGCAGCGTTGACCTTTCAGACAGGGGCAAGTACGAGCAGTACTTC
14 | few | - | TRBJ2-7 | TRBV30 | CAWSASGGPYEQYF | TGTGCCTGGAGTGCATCGGGGGGCCCCTACGAGCAGTACTTC
14 | - | TRBD1 | TRBJ2-7 | TRBV5-1 | CASSLPGQEVNRFF | TGCGCCAGCAGCCTACCGGGACAGGAAGTTAATCGGTTCTTC
16 | many | TRBD1 | TRBJ1-1 | TRBV4-2 | CASSAQGQGMNTEAFF | TGTGCCAGCAGCGCTCAGGGACAGGGCATGAACACTGAAGCTTTCTTT
15 | many | - | TRBJ2-1 | TRBV20-1 | CSAERGPNSYNEQFF | TGCAGTGCCGAGAGGGGACCAAACTCCTACAATGAGCAGTTCTTC
15 | many | TRBD2 | TRBJ2-7 | TRBV7-8 | CASSLGLAEAYEQYF | TGTGCCAGCAGCCTGGGACTAGCGGAGGCCTACGAGCAGTACTTC
15 | few | TRBD1 | TRBJ1-4 | TRBV7-2 | CASSLGTGINEKLFF | TGTGCCAGCAGCTTAGGGACAGGGATTAATGAAAAACTGTTTTTT
13 | many | TRBD1 | TRBJ2-7 | TRBV12-5 | CASGPGQGYEQYF | TGTGCTAGTGGTCCTGGACAGGGTTACGAGCAGTACTTC
13 | - | - | TRBJ2-1 | TRBV27 | CASSFPMATEQFF | TGTGCCAGCAGTTTTCCCATGGCTACTGAGCAGTTCTTC
13 | few | - | TRBJ2-1 | TRBV29-1 | CSVTLSSYNEQFF | TGCAGCGTAACTCTGAGCTCCTACAATGAGCAGTTCTTC
12 | few | - | TRBJ1-6 | TRBV28 | CASSLPDRPKAF | TGTGCCAGCAGTTTACCGGACAGACCCAAGGCCTTT
12 | few | - | TRBJ2-7 | TRBV29-1 | CSVVQPSNEQYF | TGCAGCGTTGTACAGCCATCTAACGAGCAGTACTTC
17 | - | - | TRBJ2-1 | TRBV9 | CASSLHPQGSSYNEQFF | TGTGCCAGCAGCCTACACCCTCAGGGGAGCTCCTACAATGAGCAGTTCTTC
14 | - | - | TRBJ2-1 | TRBV12-3/TRBV12-4 | CASRVAGAGNEQFF | TGTGCCAGCAGGGTTGCGGGGGCCGGGAATGAGCAGTTCTTC
15 | - | TRBD2 | TRBJ2-7 | TRBV6-2/TRBV6-3 | CASRLLAGVSYEQYF | TGTGCCAGCAGACTGCTAGCGGGAGTCTCCTACGAGCAGTACTTC
17 | - | TRBD1 | TRBJ1-6 | TRBV5-5 | CASSLGIQGALNSPLHF | TGTGCCAGCAGCTTGGGAATACAGGGGGCTTTAAATTCACCCCTCCACTTT
14 | - | - | TRBJ2-7 | TRBV7-8 | CASSLNRDTYEQYF | TGTGCCAGCAGCTTAAACAGGGATACCTACGAGCAGTACTTC
16 | - | TRBD2 | TRBJ2-5 | TRBV3-1 | CASSTRLAGGRETQYF | TGTGCCAGCAGCACTCGACTAGCGGGGGGGAGGGAGACCCAGTACTTC
16 | - | TRBD2 | TRBJ2-1 | TRBV20-1 | CSARHRGLAGGGEQFF | TGCAGTGCTCGACACAGGGGACTAGCGGGAGGTGGTGAGCAGTTCTTC